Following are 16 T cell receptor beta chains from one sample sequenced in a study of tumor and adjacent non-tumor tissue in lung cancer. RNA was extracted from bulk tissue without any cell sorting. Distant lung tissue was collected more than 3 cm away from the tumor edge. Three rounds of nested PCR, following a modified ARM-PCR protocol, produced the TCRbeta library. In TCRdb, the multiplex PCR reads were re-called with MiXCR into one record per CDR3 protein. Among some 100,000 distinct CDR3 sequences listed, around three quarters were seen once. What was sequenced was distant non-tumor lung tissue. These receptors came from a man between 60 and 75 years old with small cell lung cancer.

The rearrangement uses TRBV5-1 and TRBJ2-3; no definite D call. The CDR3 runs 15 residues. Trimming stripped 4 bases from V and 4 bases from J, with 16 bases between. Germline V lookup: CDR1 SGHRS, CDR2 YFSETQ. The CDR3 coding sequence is TGCGCCAGCAGCCTCCATGGAGTGGCAGCAGATACGCAGTATTTT. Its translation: CASSLHGVAADTQYF.

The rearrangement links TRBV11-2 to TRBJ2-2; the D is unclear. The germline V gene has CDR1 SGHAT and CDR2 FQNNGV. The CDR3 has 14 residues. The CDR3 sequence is CASRGTWNTGELFF. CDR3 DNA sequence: TGTGCAAGCCGCGGAACATGGAACACCGGGGAGCTGTTTTTT.

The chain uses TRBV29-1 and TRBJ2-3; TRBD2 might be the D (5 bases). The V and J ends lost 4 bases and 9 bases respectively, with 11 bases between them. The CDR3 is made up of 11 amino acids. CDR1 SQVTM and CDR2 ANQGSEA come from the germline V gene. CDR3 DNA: TGCAGCGTTGCGGGATGGCGAACGCAGTATTTT. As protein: CSVAGWRTQYF.

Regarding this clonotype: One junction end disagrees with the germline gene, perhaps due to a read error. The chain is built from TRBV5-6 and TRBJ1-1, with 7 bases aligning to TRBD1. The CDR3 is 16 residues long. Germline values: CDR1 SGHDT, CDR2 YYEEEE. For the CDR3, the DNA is TGTGCTAGCAGCTTGGCCTCCGGGACAGCGAGGACTGAAGCTTTCTTT. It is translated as CASSLASGTARTEAFF.

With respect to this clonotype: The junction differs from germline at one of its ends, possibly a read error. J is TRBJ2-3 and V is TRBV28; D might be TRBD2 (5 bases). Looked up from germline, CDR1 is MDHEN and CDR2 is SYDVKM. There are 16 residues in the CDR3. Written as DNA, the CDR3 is TGTGCCAGCAGTCACGACTACACCGAAGATTCAGATACTCAGTATTTT. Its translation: CASSHDYTEDSDTQYF. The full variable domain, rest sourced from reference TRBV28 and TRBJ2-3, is DVKVTQSSRYLVKRTGEKVFLECVQDMDHENMFWYRQDPGLGLRLIYFSYDVKMKEKGDIPEGYSVSREKKERFSLILESASTNQTSMYLCASSHDYTEDSDTQYFGPGTRLTVL.

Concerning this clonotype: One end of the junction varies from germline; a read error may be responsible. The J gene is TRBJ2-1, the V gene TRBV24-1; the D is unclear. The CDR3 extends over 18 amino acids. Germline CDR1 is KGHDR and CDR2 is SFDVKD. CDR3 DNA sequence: TGTGGCACCAGTGATTTCAGAATCGGGCTAGGCAGCGACAAGGAGCAGTTCTTC. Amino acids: CGTSDFRIGLGSDKEQFF.

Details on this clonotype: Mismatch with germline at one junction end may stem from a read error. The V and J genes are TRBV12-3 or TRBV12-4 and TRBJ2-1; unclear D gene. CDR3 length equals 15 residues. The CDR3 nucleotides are TGTGCCAGCAGTTTAGCAGGTCTTACCTACAATGAGCACTTCTTC. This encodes CASSLAGLTYNEHFF.

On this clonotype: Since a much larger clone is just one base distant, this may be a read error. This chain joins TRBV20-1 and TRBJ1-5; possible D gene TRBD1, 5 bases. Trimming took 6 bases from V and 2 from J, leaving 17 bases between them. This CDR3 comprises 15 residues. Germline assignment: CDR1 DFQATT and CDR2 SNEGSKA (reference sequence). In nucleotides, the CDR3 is TGCAGTGCCGGGGCTGGGTTTAGGGGCAATCAGCCCCAGCATTTT. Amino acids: CSAGAGFRGNQPQHF.

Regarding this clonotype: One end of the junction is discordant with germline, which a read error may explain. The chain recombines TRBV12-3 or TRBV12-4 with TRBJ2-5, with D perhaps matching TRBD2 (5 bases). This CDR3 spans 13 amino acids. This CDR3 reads CAISSQSGETQYF. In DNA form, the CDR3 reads TGTGCCATTAGTTCTCAATCCGGGGAGACCCAATACTTC.

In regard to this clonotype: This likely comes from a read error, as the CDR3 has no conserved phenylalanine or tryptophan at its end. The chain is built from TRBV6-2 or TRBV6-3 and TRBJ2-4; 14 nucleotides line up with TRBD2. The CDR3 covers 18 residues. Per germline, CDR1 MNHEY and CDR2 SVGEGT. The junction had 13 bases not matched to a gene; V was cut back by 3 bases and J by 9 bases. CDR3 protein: CASSYSGLAGDNASIQYL. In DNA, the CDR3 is TGTGCCAGCAGTTATTCGGGACTAGCGGGAGATAACGCAAGCATTCAGTACTTA.

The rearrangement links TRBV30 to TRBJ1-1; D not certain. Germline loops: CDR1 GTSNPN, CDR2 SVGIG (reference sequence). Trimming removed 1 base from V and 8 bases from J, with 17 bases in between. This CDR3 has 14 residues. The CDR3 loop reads CAWSDPGGYREAFF. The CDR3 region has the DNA TGTGCCTGGAGTGACCCGGGCGGTTACAGAGAAGCTTTCTTT. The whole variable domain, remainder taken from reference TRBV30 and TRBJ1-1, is SQTIHQWPATLVQPVGSPLSLECTVEGTSNPNLYWYRQAAGRGLQLLFYSVGIGQISSEVPQNLSASRPQDRQFILSSKKLLLSDSGFYLCAWSDPGGYREAFFGQGTRLTVV.

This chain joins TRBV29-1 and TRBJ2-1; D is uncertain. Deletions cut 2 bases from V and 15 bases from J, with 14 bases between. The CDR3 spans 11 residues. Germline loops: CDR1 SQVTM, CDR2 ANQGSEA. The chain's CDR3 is CSVEWVGPWFF. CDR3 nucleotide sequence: TGCAGCGTTGAATGGGTCGGGCCATGGTTCTTC.

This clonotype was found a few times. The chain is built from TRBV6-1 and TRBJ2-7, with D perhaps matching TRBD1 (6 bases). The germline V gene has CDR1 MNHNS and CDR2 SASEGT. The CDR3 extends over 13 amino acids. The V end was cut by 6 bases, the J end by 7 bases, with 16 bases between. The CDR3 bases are TGTGCCAGCAGGAGATTGGGGGCGGGTGAGCAGTACGTC. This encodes CASRRLGAGEQYV.

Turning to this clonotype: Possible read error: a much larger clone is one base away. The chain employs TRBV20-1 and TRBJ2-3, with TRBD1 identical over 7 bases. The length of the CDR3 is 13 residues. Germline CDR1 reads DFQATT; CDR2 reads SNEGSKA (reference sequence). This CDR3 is CIAQRQGGNTQYF. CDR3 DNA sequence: TGCATTGCTCAACGACAGGGTGGAAATACGCAGTATTTT.

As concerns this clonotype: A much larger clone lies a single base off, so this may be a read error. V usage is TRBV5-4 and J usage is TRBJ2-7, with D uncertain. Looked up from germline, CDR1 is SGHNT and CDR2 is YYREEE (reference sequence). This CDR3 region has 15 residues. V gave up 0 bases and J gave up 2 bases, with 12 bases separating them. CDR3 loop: CASSLGLTDTYEQYF. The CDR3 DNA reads TGTGCCAGCAGCTTGGGGCTAACTGATACCTACGAGCAGTACTTC.

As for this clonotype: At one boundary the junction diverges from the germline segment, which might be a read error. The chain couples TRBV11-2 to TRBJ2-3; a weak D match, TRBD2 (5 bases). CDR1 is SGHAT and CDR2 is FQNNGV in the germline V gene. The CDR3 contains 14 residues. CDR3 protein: CASGLMGEAVTQYF. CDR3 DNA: TGTGCCAGCGGCTTAATGGGAGAGGCAGTTACGCAGTATTTT.